This T cell receptor beta chain was sequenced in a study of OX40 agonist ivuxolimab in advanced cancers. In the study overall: Head and neck, renal cell, melanoma or hepatocellular carcinoma were the cancers that dose-escalation patients had. Partial responses were recorded for three patients, including one with hepatocellular carcinoma and two with cutaneous melanoma.

Only in-frame clones appear in the TCRdb table, and some are missing; sequencing was by immunoSEQ multiplex PCR. The sample yields 60,000 to 70,000 clones, around 87% seen once. The starting material was CD4+ or CD8+ T cells sorted from blood, obtained in a trial of the OX40 agonist ivuxolimab. The TCR originated in an adult with an advanced solid tumor such as melanoma, head and neck, liver or kidney cancer.

The CDR3 DNA follows: TGTGCCAGCAGCTCTTCAGGGGGCTGGCCACGGGACACTGAAGCTTTCTTT. Amino acids: CASSSSGGWPRDTEAFF. This chain uses TRBV7-9 with TRBJ1-1; TRBD1 matches at 8 bases. Germline CDR1 and CDR2: SEHNR and FQNEAQ (reference sequence). The CDR3 consists of 17 residues. V was pared by 4 bases and J by 3 bases, with 13 bases of the junction left unmatched.